A few counts support the clone carrying this T cell receptor beta chain. Antigen unknown. Thyroid surgery was preceded by no treatment in any patient. Authors' analysis steps: In papillary thyroid cancer, a distant-metastasis classifier was built using CDR3 differences across clinicopathological groups. TCRdb reanalyzed the PCR reads with MiXCR. TCRdb, not the original authors, processed these V and J calls. This repertoire shows roughly 6,900 clones, 25% to 30% found once; its top ten account for roughly 15%. The data were taken from a study of metastatic and nonmetastatic thyroid tumors. For the study at large: Repertoire comparison spanned blood and tumor or nodule tissue of malignant and benign thyroid patients.

Findings and caveats of the study: According to reports, the diversity of TCR beta was significantly higher in malignant thyroid tumors than in benign nodules, and this held in both blood and tumor samples.

The CDR3 extends over 14 amino acids. V lost 0 bases, J lost 3 bases, and 3 bases stayed unmatched. The germline gives CDR1 SGDLS, CDR2 YYNGEE. The chain couples TRBV9 to TRBJ2-7, with 7 bases aligning to TRBD2. The TCR was taken from a male donor with papillary thyroid cancer or a benign thyroid nodule (not recorded which). Some clones in this sample may be carry-over from other donors' samples. The specimen was adjacent normal tissue. CDR3 region: CASSVGLADYEQYF. The CDR3 DNA follows: TGTGCCAGCAGCGTAGGACTAGCCGACTACGAGCAGTACTTC.